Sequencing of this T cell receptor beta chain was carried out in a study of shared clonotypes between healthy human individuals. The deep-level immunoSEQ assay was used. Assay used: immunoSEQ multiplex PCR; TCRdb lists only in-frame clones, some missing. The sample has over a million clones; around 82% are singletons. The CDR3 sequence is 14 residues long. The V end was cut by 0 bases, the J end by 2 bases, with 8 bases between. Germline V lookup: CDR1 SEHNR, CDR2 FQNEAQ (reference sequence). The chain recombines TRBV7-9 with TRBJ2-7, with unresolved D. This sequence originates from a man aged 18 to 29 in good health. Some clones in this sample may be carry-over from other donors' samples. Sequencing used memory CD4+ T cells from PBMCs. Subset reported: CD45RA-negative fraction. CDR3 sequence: CASSLALVPYEQYF. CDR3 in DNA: TGTGCCAGCAGCTTAGCGCTTGTCCCCTACGAGCAGTACTTC.